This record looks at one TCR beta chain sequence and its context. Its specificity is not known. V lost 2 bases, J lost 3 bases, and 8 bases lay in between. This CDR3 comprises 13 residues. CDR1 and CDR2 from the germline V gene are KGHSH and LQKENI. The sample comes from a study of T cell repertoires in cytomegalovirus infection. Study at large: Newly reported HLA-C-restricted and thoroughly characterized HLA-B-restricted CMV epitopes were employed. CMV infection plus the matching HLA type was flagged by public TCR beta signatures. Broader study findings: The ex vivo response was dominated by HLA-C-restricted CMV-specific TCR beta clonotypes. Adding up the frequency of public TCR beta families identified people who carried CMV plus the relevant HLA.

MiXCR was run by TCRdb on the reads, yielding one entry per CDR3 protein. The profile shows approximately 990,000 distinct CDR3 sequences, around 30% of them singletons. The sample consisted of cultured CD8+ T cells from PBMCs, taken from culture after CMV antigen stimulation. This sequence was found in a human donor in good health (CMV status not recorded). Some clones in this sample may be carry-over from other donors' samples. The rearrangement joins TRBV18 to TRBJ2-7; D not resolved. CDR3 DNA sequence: TGTGCCAGCTCACCAGAAGGGTTCTACGAGCAGTACGTC. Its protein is CASSPEGFYEQYV.